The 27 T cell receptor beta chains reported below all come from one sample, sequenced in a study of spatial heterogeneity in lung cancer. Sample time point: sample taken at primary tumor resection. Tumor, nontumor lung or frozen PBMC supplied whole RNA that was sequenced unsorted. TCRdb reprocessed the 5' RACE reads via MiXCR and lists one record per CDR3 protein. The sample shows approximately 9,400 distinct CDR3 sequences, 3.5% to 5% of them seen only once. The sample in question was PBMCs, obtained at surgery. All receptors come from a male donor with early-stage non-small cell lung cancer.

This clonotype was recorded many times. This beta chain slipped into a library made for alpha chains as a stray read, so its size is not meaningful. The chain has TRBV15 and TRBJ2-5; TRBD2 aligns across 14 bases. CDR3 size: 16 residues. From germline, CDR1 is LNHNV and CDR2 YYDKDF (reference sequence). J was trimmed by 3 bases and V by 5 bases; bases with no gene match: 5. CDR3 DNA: TGTGCCACCAGCGTGGGACTAGCGGGGGCCAAAGAGACCCAGTACTTC. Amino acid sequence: CATSVGLAGAKETQYF.

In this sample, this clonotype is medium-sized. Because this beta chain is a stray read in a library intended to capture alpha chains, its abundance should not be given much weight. The CDR3 loop is CSASSGGGSTEAFF. The CDR3 coding sequence is TGCAGTGCTAGCTCGGGGGGAGGTAGCACTGAAGCTTTCTTT. The rearrangement uses TRBV20-1 and TRBJ1-1, with D possibly matching TRBD1 (5 bases). Per germline, CDR1 DFQATT and CDR2 SNEGSKA (reference sequence). The CDR3 is made up of 14 amino acids. Trimming pared 3 bases from V and 4 bases from J, leaving 15 bases between.

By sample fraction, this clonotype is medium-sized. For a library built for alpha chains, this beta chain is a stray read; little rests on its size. The DNA of the CDR3 is TGCGCCAGCAGCTTGGGGGGGACGACGGATAATTCACCCCTCCACTTT. Protein sequence: CASSLGGTTDNSPLHF. This chain connects TRBV5-1 to TRBJ1-6, with D maybe TRBD1 (5 bases). Germline V lookup: CDR1 SGHRS, CDR2 YFSETQ. The CDR3 consists of 16 residues. Trimming left V 0 bases short and J 5 bases short, with 12 bases between.

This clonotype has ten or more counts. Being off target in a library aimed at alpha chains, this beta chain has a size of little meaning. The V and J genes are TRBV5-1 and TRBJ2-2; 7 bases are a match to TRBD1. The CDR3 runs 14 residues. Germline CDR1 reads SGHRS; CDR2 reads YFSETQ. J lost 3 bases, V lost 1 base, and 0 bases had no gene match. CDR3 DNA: TGCGCCAGCAGCTTGACAGGGGACACCGGGGAGCTGTTTTTT. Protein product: CASSLTGDTGELFF.

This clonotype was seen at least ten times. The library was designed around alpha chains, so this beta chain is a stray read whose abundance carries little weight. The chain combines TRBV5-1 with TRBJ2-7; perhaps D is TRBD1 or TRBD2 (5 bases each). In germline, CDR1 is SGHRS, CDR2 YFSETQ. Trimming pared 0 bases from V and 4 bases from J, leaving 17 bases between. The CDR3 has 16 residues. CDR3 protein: CASSLVGVWMLYEQYV. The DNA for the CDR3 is TGCGCCAGCAGCTTGGTGGGGGTGTGGATGTTATACGAGCAGTACGTC.

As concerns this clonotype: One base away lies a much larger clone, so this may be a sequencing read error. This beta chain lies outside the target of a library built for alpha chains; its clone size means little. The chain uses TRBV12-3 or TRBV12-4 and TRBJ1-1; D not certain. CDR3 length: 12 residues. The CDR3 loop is CVSSLSNTEAFF. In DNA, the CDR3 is TGTGTCAGCAGTTTATCGAACACTGAAGCTTTCTTT.

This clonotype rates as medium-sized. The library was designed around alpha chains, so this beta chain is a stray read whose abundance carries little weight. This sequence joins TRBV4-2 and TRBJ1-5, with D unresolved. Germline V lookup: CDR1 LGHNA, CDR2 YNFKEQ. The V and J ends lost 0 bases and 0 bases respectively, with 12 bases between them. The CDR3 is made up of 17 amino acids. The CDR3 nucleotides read TGTGCCAGCAGCCAAGATGTAGGCAGCTATAGCAATCAGCCCCAGCATTTT. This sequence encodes CASSQDVGSYSNQPQHF.

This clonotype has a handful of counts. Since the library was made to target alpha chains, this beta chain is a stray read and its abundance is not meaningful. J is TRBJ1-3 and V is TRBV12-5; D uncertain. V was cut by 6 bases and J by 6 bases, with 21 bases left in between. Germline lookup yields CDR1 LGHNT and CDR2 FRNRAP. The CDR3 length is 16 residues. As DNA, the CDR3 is TGTGCTAGTGGCTCCTCCTCACCGGGTATTGTAAACACCATATATTTT. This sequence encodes CASGSSSPGIVNTIYF.

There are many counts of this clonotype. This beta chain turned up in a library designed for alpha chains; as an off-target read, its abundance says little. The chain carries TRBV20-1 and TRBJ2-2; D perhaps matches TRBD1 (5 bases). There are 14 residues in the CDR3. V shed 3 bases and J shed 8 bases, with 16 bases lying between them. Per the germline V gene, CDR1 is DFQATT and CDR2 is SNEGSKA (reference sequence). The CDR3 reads CSASFSQGIGELFF. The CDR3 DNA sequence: TGCAGTGCTAGTTTTTCCCAGGGTATAGGGGAGCTGTTTTTT.

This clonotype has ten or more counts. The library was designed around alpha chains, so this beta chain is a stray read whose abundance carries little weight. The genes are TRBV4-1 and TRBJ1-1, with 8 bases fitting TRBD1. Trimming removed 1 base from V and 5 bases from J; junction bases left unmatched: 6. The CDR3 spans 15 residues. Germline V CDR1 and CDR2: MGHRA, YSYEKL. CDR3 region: CASSQVDREGTEAFF. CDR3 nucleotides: TGCGCCAGCAGCCAAGTGGACAGGGAGGGGACTGAAGCTTTCTTT.

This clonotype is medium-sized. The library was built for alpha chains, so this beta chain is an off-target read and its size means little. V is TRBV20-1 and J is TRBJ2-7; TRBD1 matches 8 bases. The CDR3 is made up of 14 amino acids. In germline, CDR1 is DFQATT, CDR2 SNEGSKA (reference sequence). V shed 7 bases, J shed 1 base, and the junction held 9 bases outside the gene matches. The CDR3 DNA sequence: TGCAGTGTAGGTGCAGGACAGGGATCCTACGAGCAGTACTTC. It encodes CSVGAGQGSYEQYF.

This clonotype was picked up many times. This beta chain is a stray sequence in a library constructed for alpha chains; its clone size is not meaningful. The CDR3 protein is CASSQGPGVSYEQYF. The CDR3 DNA reads TGCGCCAGCAGCCAAGGGCCGGGGGTGTCCTACGAGCAGTACTTC. V and J are TRBV4-3 and TRBJ2-7; tentative D call: TRBD2 (6 bases). The CDR3 covers 15 residues. The V gene lost 1 base and the J gene lost 1 base, with 11 bases spanning the gap. Germline lookup yields CDR1 LGHNA and CDR2 YSLEER.

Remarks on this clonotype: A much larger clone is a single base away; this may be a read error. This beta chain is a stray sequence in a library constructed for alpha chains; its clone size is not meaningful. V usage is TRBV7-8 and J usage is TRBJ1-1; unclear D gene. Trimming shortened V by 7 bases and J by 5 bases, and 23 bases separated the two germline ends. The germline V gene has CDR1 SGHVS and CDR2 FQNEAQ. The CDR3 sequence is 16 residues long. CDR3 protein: CASNLRYSLRATEAFF. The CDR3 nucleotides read TGTGCCAGCAACCTTCGCTACTCGCTTAGGGCTACTGAAGCTTTCTTT.

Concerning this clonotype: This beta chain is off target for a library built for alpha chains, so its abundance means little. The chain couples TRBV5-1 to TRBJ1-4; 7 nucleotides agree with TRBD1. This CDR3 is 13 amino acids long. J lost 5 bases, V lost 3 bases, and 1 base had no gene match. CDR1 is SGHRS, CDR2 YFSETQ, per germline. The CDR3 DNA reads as TGCGCCAGCAGCTGGGACAGCAATGAAAAACTGTTTTTT. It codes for CASSWDSNEKLFF.

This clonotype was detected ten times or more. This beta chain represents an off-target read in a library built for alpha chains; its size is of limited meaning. CDR3 residues: CASSFFPGARTDTQYF. As DNA, the CDR3 is TGTGCCAGCAGCTTTTTCCCGGGGGCCCGCACAGATACGCAGTATTTT. This chain links TRBV7-2 with TRBJ2-3; the D gene could be TRBD1 or TRBD2 (6 bases each). Trimming left V 3 bases short and J 1 base short, with 14 bases between. CDR1 and CDR2 (germline): SGHTA, FQGNSA. This CDR3 has 16 residues.

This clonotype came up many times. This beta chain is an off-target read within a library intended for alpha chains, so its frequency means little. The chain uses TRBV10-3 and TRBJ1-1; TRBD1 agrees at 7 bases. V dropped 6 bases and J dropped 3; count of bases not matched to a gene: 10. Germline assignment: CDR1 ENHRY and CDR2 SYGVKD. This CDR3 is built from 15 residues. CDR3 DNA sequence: TGTGCCATCAGCCAATCAGGGGGGATCGACACTGAAGCTTTCTTT. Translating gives CAISQSGGIDTEAFF.

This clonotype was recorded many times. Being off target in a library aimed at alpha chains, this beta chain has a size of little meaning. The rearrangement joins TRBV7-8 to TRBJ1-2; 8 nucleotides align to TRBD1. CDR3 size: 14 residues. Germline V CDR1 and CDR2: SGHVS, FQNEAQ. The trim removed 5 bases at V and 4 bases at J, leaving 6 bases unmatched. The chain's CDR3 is CASSPPDRAYGYTF. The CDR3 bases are TGTGCCAGCAGCCCACCGGACAGGGCCTATGGCTACACCTTC.

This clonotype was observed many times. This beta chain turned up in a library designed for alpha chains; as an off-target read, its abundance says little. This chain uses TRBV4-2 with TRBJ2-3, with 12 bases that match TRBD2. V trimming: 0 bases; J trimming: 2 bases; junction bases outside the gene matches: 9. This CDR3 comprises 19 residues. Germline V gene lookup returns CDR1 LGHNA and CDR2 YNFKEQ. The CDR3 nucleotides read TGTGCCAGCAGCCAAGAGGACTTATCTAGCGGGGGGGCCACAGATACGCAGTATTTT. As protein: CASSQEDLSSGGATDTQYF.

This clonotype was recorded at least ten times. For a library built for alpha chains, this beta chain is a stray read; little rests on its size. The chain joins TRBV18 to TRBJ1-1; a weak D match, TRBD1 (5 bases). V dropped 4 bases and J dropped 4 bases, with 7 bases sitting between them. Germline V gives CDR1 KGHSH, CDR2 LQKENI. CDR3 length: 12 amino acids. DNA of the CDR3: TGTGCCAGCTCACAAAGGGGCACTGAAGCTTTCTTT. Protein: CASSQRGTEAFF.

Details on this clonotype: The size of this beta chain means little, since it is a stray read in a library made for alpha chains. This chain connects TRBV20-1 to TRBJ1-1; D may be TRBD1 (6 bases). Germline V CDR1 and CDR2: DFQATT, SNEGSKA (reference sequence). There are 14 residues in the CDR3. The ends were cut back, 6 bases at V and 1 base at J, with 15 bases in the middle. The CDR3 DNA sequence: TGCAGTGCCAGACGGGGGGCGAGGAACACTGAAGCTTTCTTT. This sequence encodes CSARRGARNTEAFF.

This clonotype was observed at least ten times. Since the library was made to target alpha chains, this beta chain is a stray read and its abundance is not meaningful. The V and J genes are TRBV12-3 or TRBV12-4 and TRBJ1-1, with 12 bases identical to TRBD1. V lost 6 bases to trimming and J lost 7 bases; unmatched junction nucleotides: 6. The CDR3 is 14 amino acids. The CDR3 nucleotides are TGTGCCAGCAGATCCGGGACAGGGGGCGATGAAGCTTTCTTT. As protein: CASRSGTGGDEAFF.

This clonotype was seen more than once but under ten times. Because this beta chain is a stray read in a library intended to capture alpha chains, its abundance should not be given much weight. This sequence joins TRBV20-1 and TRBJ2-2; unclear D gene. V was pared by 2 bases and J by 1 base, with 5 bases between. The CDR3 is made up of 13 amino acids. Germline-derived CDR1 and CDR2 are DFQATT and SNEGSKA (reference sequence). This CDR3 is CSARSLNTGELFF. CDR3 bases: TGCAGTGCTAGAAGCCTGAACACCGGGGAGCTGTTTTTT.

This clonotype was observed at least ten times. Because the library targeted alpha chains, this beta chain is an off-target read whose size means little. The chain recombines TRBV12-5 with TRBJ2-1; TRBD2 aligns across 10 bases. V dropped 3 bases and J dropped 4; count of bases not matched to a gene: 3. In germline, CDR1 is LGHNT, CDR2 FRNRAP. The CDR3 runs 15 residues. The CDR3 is CASGLLAGPYNEQFF. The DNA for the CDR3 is TGTGCTAGTGGTTTACTAGCGGGGCCTTACAATGAGCAGTTCTTC.

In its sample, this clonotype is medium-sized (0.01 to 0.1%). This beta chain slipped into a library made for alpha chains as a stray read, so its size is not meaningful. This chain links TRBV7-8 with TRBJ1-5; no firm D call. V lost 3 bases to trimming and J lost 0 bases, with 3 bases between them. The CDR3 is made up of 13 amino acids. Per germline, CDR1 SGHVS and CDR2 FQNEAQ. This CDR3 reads CASSFGSNQPQHF. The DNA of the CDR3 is TGTGCCAGCAGCTTCGGTAGCAATCAGCCCCAGCATTTT.

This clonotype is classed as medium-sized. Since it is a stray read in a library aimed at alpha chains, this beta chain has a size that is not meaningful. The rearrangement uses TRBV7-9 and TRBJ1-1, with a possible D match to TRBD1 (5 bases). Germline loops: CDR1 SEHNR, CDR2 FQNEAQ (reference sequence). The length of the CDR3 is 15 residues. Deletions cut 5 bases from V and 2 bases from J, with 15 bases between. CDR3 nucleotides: TGTGCCAGCAGCCCCGACGGGACGCCAAACACTGAAGCTTTCTTT. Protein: CASSPDGTPNTEAFF.

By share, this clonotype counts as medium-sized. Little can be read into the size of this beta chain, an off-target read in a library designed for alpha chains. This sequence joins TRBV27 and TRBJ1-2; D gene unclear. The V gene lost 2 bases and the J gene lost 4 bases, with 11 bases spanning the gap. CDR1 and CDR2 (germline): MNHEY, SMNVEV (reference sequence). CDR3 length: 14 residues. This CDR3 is CASSLKPGFYGYTF. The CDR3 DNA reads TGTGCCAGCAGTTTAAAGCCGGGGTTCTATGGCTACACCTTC.

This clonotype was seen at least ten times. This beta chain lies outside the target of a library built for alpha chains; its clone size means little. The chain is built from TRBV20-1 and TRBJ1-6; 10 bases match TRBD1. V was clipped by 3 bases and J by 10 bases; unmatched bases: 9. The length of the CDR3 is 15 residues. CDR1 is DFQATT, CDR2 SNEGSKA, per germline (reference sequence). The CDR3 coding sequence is TGCAGTGCTAGCCGATCTGGGACAGGGGCCTCACCCCTCCACTTT. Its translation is CSASRSGTGASPLHF.